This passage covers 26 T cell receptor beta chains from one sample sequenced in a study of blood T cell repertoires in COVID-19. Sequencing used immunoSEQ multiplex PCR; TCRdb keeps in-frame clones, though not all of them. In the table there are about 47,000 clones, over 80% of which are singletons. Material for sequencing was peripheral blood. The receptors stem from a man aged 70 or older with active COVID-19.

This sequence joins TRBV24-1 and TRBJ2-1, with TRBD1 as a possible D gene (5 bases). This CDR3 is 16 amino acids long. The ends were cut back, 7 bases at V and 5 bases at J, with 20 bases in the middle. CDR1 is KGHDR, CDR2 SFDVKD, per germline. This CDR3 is CATRGRGGPLHNEQFF. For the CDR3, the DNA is TGTGCCACCAGGGGGCGCGGCGGACCACTGCACAATGAGCAGTTCTTC.

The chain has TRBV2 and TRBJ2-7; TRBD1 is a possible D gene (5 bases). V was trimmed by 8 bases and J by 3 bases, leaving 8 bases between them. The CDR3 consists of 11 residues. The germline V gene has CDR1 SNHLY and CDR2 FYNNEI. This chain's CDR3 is CASGQGYEQYF. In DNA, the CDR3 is TGTGCCAGCGGGCAGGGCTACGAGCAGTACTTC. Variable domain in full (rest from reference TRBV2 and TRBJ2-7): EPEVTQTPSHQVTQMGQEVILRCVPISNHLYFYWYRQILGQKVEFLVSFYNNEISEKSEIFDDQFSVERPDGSNFTLKIRSTKLEDSAMYFCASGQGYEQYFGPGTRLTVT.

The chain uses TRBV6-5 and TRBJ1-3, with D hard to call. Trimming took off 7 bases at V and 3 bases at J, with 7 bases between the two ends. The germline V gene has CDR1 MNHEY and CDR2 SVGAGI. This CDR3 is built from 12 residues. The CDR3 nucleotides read TGTGCCAGCAACGGCGGTGGAAACACCATATATTTT. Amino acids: CASNGGGNTIYF.

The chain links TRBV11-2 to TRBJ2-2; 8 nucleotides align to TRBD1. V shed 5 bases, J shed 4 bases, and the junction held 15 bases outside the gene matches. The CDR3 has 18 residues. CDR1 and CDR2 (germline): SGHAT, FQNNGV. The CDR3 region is CASSPTLDRGRTTGELFF. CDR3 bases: TGTGCCAGCAGCCCCACCTTAGACAGGGGTCGAACCACCGGGGAGCTGTTTTTT.

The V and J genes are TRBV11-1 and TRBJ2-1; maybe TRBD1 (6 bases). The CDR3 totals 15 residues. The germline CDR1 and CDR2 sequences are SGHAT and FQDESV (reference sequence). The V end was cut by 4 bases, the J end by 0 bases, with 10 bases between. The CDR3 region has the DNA TGTGCCAGCAGCTCCGACAGGAGCTCCTACAATGAGCAGTTCTTC. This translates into CASSSDRSSYNEQFF.

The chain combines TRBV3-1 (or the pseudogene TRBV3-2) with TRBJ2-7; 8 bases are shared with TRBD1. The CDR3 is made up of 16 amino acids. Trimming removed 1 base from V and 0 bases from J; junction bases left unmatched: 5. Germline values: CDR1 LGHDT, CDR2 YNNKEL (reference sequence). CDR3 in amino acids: CASSQGQGFSSYEQYF. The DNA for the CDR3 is TGTGCCAGCAGCCAAGGACAGGGGTTTAGCTCCTACGAGCAGTACTTC.

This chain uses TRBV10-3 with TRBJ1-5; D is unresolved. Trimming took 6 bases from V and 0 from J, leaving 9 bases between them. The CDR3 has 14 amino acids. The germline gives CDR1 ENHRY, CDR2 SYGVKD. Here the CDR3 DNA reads TGTGCCATCAGGGGCCAGGATAGCAATCAGCCCCAGCATTTT. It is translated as CAIRGQDSNQPQHF.

The chain's CDR3 is CASSRSGQIGAFF. In nucleotides, the CDR3 is TGTGCCAGCAGTCGATCGGGACAGATAGGAGCTTTCTTT. The V gene is TRBV7-9, the J gene TRBJ1-1; 7 bases align to TRBD1. The length of the CDR3 is 13 residues. CDR1 is SEHNR and CDR2 is FQNEAQ in the germline V gene (reference sequence). Unmatched junction bases numbered 11, after V lost 6 bases and J lost 10 bases.

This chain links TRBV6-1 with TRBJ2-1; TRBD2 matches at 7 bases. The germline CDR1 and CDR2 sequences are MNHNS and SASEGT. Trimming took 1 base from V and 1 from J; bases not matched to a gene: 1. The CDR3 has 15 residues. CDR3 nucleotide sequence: TGTGCCAGCAGTGAAGGAGCGGGATCCTACAATGAGCAGTTCTTC. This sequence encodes CASSEGAGSYNEQFF.

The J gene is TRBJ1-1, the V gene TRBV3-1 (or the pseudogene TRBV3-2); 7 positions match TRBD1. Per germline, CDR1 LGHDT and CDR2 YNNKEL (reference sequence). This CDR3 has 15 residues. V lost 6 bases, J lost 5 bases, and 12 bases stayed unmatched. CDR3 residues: CASRPRPAGGTEAFF. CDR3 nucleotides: TGTGCCAGCAGGCCAAGACCCGCAGGGGGAACTGAAGCTTTCTTT.

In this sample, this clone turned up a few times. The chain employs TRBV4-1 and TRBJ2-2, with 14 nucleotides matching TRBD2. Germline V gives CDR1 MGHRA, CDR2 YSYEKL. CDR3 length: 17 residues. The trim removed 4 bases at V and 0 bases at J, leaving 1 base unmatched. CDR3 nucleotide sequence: TGCGCCAGCAGCCCGGGACTAGCGGGGGCGAACACCGGGGAGCTGTTTTTT. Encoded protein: CASSPGLAGANTGELFF.

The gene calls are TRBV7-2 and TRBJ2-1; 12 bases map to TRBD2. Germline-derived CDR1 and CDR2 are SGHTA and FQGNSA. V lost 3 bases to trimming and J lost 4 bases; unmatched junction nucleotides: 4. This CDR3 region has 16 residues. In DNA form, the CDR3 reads TGTGCCAGCAGCTTCCTAGCGGGGGGGCGGTACAATGAGCAGTTCTTC. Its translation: CASSFLAGGRYNEQFF.

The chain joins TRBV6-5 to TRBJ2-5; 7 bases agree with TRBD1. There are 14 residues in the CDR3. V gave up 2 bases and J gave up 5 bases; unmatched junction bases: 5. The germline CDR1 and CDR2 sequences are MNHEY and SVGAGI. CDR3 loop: CASSYDRVGETQYF. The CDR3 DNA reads TGTGCCAGCAGTTACGACAGGGTCGGGGAGACCCAGTACTTC.

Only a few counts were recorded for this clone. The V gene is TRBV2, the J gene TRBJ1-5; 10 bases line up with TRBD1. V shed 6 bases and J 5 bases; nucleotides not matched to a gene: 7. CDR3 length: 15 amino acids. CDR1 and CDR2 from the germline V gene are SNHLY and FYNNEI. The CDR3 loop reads CASSPVGTGDQPQHF. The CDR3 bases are TGTGCCAGCAGCCCGGTGGGGACAGGGGATCAGCCCCAGCATTTT. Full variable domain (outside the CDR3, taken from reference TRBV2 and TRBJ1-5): EPEVTQTPSHQVTQMGQEVILRCVPISNHLYFYWYRQILGQKVEFLVSFYNNEISEKSEIFDDQFSVERPDGSNFTLKIRSTKLEDSAMYFCASSPVGTGDQPQHFGDGTRLSIL.

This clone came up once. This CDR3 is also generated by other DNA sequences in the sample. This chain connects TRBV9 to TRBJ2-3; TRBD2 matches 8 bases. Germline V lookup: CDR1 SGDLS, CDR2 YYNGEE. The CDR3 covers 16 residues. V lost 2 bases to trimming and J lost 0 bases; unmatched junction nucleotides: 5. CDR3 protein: CASSVFSGVSTDTQYF. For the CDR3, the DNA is TGTGCCAGCAGCGTCTTTAGCGGGGTGAGCACAGATACGCAGTATTTT.

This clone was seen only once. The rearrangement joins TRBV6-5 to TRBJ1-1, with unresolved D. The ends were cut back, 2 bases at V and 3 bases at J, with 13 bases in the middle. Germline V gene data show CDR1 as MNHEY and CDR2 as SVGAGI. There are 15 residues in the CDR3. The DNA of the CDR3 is TGTGCCAGCAGTTACGGACCCGACGGGGACACTGAAGCTTTCTTT. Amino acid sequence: CASSYGPDGDTEAFF.

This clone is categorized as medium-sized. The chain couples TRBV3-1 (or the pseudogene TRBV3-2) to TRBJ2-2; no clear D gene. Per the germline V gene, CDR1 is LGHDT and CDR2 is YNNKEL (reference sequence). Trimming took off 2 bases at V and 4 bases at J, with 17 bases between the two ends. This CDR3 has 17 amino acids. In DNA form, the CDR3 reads TGTGCCAGCAGCCAAACTACGGTAATTCCGGTCACCGGGGAGCTGTTTTTT. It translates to CASSQTTVIPVTGELFF.

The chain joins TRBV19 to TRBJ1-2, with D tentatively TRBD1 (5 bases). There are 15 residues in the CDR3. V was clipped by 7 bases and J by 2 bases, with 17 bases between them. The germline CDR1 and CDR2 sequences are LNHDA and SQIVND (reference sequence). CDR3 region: CASNIRGGTNYGYTF. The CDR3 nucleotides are TGTGCCAGTAATATTAGGGGTGGCACAAACTATGGCTACACCTTC.

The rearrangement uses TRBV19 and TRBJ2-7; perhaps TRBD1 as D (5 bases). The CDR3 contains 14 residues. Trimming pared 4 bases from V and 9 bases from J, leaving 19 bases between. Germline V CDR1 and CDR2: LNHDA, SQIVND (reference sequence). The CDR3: CASSTRAGLPPQYF. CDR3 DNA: TGTGCCAGTAGTACAAGGGCAGGGCTACCTCCGCAGTACTTC.

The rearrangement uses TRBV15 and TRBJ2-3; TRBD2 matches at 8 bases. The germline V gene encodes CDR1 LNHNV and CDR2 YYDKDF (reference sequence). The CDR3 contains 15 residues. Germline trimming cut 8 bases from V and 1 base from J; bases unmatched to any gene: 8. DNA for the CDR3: TGTGCCACCGCCGAGCGGCGGGGGGGCACAGATACGCAGTATTTT. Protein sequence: CATAERRGGTDTQYF.

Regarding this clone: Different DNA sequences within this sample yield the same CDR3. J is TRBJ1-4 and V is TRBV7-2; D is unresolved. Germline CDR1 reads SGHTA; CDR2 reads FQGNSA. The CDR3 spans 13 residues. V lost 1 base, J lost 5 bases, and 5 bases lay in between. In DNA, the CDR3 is TGTGCCAGCAGCTTAGGGGCCAATGAAAAACTGTTTTTT. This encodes CASSLGANEKLFF.

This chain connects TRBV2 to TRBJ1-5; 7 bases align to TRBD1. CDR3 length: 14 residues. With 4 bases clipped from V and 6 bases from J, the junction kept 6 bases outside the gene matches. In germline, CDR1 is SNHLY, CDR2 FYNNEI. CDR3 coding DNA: TGTGCCAGCAGTGCGGGACAGTGGATTCAGCCCCAGCATTTT. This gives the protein CASSAGQWIQPQHF.

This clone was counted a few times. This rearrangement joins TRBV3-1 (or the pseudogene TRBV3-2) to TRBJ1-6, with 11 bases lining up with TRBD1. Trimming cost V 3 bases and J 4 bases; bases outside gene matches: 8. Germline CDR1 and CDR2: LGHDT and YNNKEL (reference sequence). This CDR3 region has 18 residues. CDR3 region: CASSQIRDRGAYNSPLHF. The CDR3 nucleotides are TGTGCCAGCAGCCAGATTAGGGACAGGGGGGCTTATAATTCACCCCTCCACTTT.

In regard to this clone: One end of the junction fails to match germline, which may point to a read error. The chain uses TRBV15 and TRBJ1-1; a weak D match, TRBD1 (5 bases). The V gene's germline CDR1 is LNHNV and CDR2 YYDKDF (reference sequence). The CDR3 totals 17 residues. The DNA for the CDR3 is TGTGCCACCTCCCACGAAGAGCTGACAGTAATGAACACTGAAACTTTCTTT. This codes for CATSHEELTVMNTETFF.

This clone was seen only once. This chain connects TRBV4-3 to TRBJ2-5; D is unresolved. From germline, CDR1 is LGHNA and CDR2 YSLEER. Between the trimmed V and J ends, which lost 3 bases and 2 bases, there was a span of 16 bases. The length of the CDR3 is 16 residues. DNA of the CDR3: TGCGCCAGCAGCCAGGCGGCCTTTCAAATTCAAGAGACCCAGTACTTC. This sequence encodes CASSQAAFQIQETQYF.

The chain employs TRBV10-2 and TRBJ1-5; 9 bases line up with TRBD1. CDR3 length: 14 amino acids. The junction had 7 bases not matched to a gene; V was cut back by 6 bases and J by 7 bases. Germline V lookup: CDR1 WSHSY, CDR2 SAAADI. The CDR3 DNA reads TGCGCCAGCAGCGCGGGACAGGGCTGGCAGCCCCAGCATTTT. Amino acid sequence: CASSAGQGWQPQHF.